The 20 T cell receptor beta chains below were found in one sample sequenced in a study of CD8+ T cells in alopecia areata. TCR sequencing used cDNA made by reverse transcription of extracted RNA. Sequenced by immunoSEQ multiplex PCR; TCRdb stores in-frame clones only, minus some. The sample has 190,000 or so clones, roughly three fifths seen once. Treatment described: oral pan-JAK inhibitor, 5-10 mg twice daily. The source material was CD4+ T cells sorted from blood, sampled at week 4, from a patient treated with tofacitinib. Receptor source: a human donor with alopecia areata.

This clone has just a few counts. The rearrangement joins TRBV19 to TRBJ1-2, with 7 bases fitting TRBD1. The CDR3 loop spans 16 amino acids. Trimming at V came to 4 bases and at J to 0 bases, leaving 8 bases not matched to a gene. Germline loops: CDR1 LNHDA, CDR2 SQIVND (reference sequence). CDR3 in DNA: TGTGCCAGTAGTACCTTCCCGGGACAGCCTAACTATGGCTACACCTTC. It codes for CASSTFPGQPNYGYTF.

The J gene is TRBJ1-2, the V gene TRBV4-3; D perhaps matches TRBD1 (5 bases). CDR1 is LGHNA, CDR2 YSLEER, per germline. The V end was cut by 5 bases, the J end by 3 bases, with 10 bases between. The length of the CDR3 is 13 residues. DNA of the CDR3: TGCGCCAGCAGCAGATCGACAGACTATGGCTACACCTTC. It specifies CASSRSTDYGYTF.

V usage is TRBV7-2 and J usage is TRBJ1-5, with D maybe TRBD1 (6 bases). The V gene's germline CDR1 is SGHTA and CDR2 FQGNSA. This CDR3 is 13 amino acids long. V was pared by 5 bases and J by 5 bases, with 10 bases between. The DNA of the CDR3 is TGTGCCAGCAGCACCGCAGGGGATCAGCCCCAGCATTTT. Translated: CASSTAGDQPQHF.

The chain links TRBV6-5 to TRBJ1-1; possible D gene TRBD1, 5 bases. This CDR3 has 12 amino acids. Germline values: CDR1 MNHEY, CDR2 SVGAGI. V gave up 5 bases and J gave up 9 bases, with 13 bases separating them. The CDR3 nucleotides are TGTGCCAGCAGTCTACTCCGGGGCAAAGCTTTCTTT. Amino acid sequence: CASSLLRGKAFF.

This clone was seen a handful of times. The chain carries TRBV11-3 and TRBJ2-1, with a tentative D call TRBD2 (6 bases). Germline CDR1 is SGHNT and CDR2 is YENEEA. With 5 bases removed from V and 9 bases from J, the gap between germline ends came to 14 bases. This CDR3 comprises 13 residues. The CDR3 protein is CASSNTSSSEQFF. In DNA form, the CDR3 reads TGTGCCAGCAGCAACACTAGCAGCAGTGAGCAGTTCTTC. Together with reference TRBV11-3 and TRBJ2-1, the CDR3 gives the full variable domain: EAGVVQSPRYKIIEKKQPVAFWCNPISGHNTLYWYLQNLGQGPELLIRYENEEAVDDSQLPKDRFSAERLKGVDSTLKIQPAELGDSAVYLCASSNTSSSEQFFGPGTRLTVL.

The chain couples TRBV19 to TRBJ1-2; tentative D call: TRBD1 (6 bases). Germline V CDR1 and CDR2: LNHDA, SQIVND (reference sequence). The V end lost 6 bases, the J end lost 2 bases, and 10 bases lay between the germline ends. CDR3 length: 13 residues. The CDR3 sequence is CASRRQDNYGYTF. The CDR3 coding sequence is TGTGCCAGTAGGAGACAGGACAACTATGGCTACACCTTC.

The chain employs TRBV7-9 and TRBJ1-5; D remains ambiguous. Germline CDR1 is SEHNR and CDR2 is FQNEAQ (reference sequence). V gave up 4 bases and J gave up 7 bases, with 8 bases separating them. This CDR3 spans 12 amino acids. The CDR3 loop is CASSSPAQPQHF. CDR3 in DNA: TGTGCCAGCAGCTCACCCGCCCAGCCCCAGCATTTT.

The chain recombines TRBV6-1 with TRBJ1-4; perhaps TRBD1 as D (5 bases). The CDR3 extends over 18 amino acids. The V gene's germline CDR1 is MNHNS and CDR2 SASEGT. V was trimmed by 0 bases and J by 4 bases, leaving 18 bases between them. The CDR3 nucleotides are TGTGCCAGCAGTGAAGCGCTTCATGGGGGAGCGATTAATGAAAAACTGTTTTTT. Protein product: CASSEALHGGAINEKLFF.

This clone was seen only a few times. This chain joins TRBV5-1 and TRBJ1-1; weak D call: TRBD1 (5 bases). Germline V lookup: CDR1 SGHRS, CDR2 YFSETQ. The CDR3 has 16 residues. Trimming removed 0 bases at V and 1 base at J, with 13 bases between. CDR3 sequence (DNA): TGCGCCAGCAGCTTGGGCGGGGGATGGTCGAACACTGAAGCTTTCTTT. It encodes CASSLGGGWSNTEAFF.

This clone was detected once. The CDR3 coding sequence is TGTGCCAGCAGCCGACTACATTCACCCCTCCACTTT. Residues: CASSRLHSPLHF. This chain joins TRBV28 and TRBJ1-6; unclear D gene. The V gene lost 6 bases and the J gene lost 8 bases, with 8 bases spanning the gap. This CDR3 is built from 12 residues. Germline CDR1 is MDHEN and CDR2 is SYDVKM.

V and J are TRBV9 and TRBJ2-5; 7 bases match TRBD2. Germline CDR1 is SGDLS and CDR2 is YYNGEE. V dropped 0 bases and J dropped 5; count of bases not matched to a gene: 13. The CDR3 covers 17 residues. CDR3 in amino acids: CASSVGGEAGTSETQYF. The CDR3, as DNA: TGTGCCAGCAGCGTAGGGGGAGAAGCGGGGACGAGCGAGACCCAGTACTTC.

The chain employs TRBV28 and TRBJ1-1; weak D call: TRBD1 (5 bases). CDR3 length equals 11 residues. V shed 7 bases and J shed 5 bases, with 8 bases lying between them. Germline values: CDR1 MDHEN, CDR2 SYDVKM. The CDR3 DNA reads TGTGCCAGCAAAGGGGTGACTGAAGCTTTCTTT. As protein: CASKGVTEAFF.

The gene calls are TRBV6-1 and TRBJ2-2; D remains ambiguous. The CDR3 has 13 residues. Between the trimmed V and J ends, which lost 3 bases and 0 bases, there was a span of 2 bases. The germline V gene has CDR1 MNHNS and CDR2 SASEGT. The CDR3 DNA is TGTGCCAGCAGTGAGCCGAACACCGGGGAGCTGTTTTTT. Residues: CASSEPNTGELFF.

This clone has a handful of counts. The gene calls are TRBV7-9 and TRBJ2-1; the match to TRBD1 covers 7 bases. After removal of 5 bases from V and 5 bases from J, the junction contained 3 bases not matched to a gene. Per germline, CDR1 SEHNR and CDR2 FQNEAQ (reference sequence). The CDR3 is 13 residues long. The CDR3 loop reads CASSRTGDNEQFF. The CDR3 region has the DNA TGTGCCAGCAGCCGGACAGGCGACAATGAGCAGTTCTTC.

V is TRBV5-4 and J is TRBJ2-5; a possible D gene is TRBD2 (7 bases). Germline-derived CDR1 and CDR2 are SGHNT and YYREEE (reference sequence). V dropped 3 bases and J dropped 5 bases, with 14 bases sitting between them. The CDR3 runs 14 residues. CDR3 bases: TGTGCCAGCAGCTGGGCGGGGGCCGGGGAGACCCAGTACTTC. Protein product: CASSWAGAGETQYF.

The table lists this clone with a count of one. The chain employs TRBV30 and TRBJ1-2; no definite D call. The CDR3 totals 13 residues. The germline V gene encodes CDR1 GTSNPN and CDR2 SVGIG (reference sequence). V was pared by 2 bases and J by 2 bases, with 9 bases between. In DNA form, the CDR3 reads TGTGCCTGGAGTCAGACCGAAAACTATGGCTACACCTTC. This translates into CAWSQTENYGYTF.

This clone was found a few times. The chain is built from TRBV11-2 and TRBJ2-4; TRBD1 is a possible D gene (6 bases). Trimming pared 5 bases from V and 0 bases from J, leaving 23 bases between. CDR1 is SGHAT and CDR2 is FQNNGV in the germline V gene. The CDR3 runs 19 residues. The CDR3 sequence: CASSSTPTGNLLAKNIQYF. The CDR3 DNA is TGTGCCAGCAGCAGTACGCCGACAGGAAACCTACTAGCCAAAAACATTCAGTACTTC.

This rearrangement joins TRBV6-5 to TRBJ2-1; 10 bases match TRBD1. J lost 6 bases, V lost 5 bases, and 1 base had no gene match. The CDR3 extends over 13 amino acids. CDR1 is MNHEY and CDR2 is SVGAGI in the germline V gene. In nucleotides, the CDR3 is TGTGCCAGCAGTCGGACAGGGGGCAATGAGCAGTTCTTC. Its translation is CASSRTGGNEQFF.

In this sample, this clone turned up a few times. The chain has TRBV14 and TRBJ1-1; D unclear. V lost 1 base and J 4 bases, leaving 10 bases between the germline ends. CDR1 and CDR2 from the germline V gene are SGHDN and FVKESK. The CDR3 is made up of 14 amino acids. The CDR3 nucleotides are TGTGCCAGCAGCCAAGTTAGAGGGATCACTGAAGCTTTCTTT. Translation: CASSQVRGITEAFF.

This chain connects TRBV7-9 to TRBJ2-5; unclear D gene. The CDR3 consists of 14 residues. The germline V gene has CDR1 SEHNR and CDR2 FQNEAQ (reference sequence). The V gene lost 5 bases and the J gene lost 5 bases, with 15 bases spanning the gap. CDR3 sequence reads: CASSPSPLGETQYF. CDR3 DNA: TGTGCCAGCAGCCCATCCCCTTTGGGGGAGACCCAGTACTTC.